The 4 T cell receptor beta chains given below trace back to one sample, sequenced in a study of blood T cell repertoires in COVID-19. This table comes from immunoSEQ multiplex PCR, and its TCRdb copy is limited to in-frame clones, with some not included. The data contain roughly 120,000 clones, around 89% of them singletons. The source material was peripheral blood. These receptors originate from a human donor in a cohort sampled during active COVID-19.

About this clone itself: At one of its ends the junction is not consistent with the germline gene, which may arise from a read error. The rearrangement joins TRBV3-1 (or the pseudogene TRBV3-2) to TRBJ1-2; tentatively, D is TRBD1 (6 bases). CDR1 is LGHDT, CDR2 YNNKEL, per germline (reference sequence). The CDR3 is 13 amino acids. CDR3 protein: CARRGGGAYGYTF. CDR3 in DNA: TGTGCCCGCAGGGGTGGGGGGGCCTATGGCTACACCTTC.

The chain recombines TRBV6-5 with TRBJ1-1; TRBD1 matches 8 bases. The CDR3 is 16 amino acids. J lost 0 bases, V lost 2 bases, and 5 bases had no gene match. The germline V gene has CDR1 MNHEY and CDR2 SVGAGI. This chain's CDR3 is CASSYRTGTMNTEAFF. The CDR3 DNA reads TGTGCCAGCAGTTACCGGACAGGGACTATGAACACTGAAGCTTTCTTT.

This clone was recorded only once. The chain is built from TRBV7-2 and TRBJ1-6; D gene ambiguous. Germline V gene lookup returns CDR1 SGHTA and CDR2 FQGNSA. V lost 8 bases and J 7 bases, leaving 15 bases between the germline ends. The length of the CDR3 is 14 residues. The CDR3 reads CASAKEAGNSPLHF. In DNA form, the CDR3 reads TGTGCCAGCGCCAAGGAGGCTGGAAATTCACCCCTCCACTTT.

The rearrangement joins TRBV12-3 or TRBV12-4 to TRBJ1-2; tentatively, D is TRBD1 (6 bases). This CDR3 region has 13 residues. Trimming cost V 3 bases and J 8 bases, with 13 bases left between them. The CDR3 sequence is CASSFPPGDGYTF. The CDR3 DNA reads as TGTGCCAGCAGTTTCCCCCCAGGGGACGGCTACACCTTC.